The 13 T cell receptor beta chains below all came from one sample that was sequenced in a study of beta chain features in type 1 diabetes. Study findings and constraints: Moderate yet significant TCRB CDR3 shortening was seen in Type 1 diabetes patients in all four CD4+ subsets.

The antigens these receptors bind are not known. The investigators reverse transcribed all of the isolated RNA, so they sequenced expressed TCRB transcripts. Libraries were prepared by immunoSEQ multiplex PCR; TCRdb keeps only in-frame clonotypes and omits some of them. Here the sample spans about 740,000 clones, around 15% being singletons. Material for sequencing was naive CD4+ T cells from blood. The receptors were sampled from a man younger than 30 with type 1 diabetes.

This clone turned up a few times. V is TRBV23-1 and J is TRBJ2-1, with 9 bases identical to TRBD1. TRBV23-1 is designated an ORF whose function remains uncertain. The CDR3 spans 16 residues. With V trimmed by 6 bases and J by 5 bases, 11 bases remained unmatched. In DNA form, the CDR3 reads TGCGCCAGCAGACCCCCCGGGACAGGGAAGAACAATGAGCAGTTCTTC. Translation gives CASRPPGTGKNNEQFF.

DNA of the CDR3: TGCGCCAGCAGCCGGGTTGGAGCCACAGATACGCAGTATTTT. Residues: CASSRVGATDTQYF. The chain joins TRBV4-1 to TRBJ2-3; D is ambiguous. The germline V gene encodes CDR1 MGHRA and CDR2 YSYEKL. Trimming shortened V by 4 bases and J by 2 bases, and 10 bases separated the two germline ends. The CDR3 length is 14 residues.

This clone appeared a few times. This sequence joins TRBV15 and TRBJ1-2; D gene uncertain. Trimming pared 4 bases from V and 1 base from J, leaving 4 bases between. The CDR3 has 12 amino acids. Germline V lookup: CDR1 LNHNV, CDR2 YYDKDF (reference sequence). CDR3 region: CATSKDNYGYTF. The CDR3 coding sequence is TGTGCCACCAGCAAGGATAACTATGGCTACACCTTC.

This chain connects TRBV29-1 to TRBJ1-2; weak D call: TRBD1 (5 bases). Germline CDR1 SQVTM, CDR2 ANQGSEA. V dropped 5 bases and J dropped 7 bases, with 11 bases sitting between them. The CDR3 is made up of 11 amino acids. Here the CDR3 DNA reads TGCAGCGTTTCCAGGGAGGGTGGCTACACCTTC. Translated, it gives CSVSREGGYTF. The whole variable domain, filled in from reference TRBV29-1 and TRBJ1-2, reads SAVISQKPSRDICQRGTSLTIQCQVDSQVTMMFWYRQQPGQSLTLIATANQGSEATYESGFVIDKFPISRPNLTFSTLTVSNMSPEDSSIYLCSVSREGGYTFGSGTRLTVV.

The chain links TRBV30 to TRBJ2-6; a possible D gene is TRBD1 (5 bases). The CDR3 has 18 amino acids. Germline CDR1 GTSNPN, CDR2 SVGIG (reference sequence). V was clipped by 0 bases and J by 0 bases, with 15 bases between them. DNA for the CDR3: TGTGCCTGGAGTGTACGAACAGGCCGACACTCTGGGGCCAACGTCCTGACTTTC. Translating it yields CAWSVRTGRHSGANVLTF.

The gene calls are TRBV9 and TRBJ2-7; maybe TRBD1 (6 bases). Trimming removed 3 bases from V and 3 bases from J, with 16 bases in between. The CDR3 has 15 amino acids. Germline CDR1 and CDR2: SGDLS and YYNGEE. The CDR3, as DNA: TGTGCCAGCAGCGCGTCCTGGACAGAACACTACGAGCAGTACTTC. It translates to CASSASWTEHYEQYF.

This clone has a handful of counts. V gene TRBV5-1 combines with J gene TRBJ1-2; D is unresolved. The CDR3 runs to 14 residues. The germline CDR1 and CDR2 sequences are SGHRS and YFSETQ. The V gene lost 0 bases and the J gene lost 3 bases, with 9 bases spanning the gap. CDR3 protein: CASSLGSFDYGYTF. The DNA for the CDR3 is TGCGCCAGCAGCTTGGGGAGCTTCGACTATGGCTACACCTTC.

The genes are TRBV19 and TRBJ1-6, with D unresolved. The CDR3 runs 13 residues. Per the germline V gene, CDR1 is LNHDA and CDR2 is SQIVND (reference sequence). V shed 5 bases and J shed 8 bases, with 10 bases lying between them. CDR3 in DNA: TGTGCCAGTAGTCCACGGTGGGATTCACCCCTCCACTTT. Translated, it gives CASSPRWDSPLHF.

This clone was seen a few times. The CDR3 reads CASSLGFGTAALAKNIQYF. The CDR3 nucleotides are TGTGCCAGCAGCTTGGGTTTTGGGACAGCTGCCTTGGCTAAAAACATTCAGTACTTC. The rearrangement joins TRBV5-6 to TRBJ2-4; TRBD1 aligns across 7 bases. The trim removed 0 bases at V and 4 bases at J, leaving 16 bases unmatched. There are 19 residues in the CDR3. Germline CDR1 reads SGHDT; CDR2 reads YYEEEE.

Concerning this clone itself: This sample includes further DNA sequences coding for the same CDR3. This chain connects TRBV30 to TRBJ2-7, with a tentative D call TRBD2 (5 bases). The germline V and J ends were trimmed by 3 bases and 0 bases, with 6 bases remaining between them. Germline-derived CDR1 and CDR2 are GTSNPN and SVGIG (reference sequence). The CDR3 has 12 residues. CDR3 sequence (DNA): TGTGCCTGGAGCCGGGACTCCTACGAGCAGTACTTC. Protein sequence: CAWSRDSYEQYF.

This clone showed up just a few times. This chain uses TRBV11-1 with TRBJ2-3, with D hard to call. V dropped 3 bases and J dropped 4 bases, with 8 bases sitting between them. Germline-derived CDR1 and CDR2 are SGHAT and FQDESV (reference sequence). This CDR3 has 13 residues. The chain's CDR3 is CASSFSGPDTQYF. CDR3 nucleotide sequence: TGTGCCAGCAGCTTTTCGGGTCCAGATACGCAGTATTTT.

The CDR3 protein is CAINIAPGQGISYTF. DNA for the CDR3: TGTGCCATCAATATAGCGCCGGGACAGGGGATAAGCTACACCTTC. This chain links TRBV10-3 with TRBJ1-2; 10 nucleotides align to TRBD1. Germline V gene data show CDR1 as ENHRY and CDR2 as SYGVKD. The ends lost 7 bases at V and 9 bases at J; junction bases unmatched: 14. This CDR3 contains 15 residues.

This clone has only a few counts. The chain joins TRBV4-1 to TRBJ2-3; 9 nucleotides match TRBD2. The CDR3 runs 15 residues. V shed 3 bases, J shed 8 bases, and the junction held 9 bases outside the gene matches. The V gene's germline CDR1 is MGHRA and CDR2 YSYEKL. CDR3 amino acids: CASSQPGTSFGTQYF. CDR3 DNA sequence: TGCGCCAGCAGCCAGCCCGGGACTAGCTTTGGTACGCAGTATTTT.